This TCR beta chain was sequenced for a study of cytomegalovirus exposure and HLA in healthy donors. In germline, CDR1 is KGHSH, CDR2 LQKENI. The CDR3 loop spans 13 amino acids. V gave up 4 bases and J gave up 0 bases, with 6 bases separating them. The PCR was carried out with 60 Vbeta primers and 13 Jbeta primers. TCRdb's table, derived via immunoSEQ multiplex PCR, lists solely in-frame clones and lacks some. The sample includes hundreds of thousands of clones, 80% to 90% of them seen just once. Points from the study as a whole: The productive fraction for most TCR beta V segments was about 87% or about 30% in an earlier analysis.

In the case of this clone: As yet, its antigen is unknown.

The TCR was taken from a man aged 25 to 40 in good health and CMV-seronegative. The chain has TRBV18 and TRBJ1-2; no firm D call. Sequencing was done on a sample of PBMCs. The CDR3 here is CASSRDTNYGYTF. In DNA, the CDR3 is TGTGCCAGCTCACGAGATACTAACTATGGCTACACCTTC.